This TCR beta chain appears in the sequencing data of a study of shared clonotypes between healthy human individuals. Study-level information: A donor's plate count was three for CD4 naive and three for CD4 memory; CD8 naive had two and CD8 memory one.

Germline CDR1 is GTSNPN and CDR2 is SVGIG (reference sequence). The CDR3 totals 15 residues. V was pared by 1 base and J by 5 bases, with 15 bases between. Negatively enriched CD4+ T cells were divided by CD45RA into naive and memory. Generated by immunoSEQ multiplex PCR, the TCRdb table keeps only in-frame clones and is missing some. Among some 2,000,000 clones listed, 95% were seen once. This sequence was found in a man aged 18 to 30 in good health. The sequenced material came from naive CD4+ T cells sorted from blood. Regarding subset: CD45RA+ positively selected. The chain is built from TRBV30 and TRBJ2-4; TRBD1 is a possible D gene (6 bases). The CDR3: CAWSEKGQNQNIQYF. The CDR3 DNA sequence: TGTGCCTGGAGTGAAAAGGGACAAAATCAAAACATTCAGTACTTC.